This passage covers 28 T cell receptor beta chains from one sample sequenced in a study of patients and donors after allogeneic stem cell transplantation. TCRdb re-called the RT-PCR reads with MiXCR, one entry per CDR3 protein. In the table there are fewer than 500,000 distinct CDR3 sequences, 16% of which are singletons. The sample consisted of blood, either unsorted or a sorted T cell fraction (not recorded which). The source of these receptors is a human donor who was either an allogeneic HSCT recipient or a stem cell or donor lymphocyte infusion donor (not recorded which). It is not recorded whose cells these are; they may come from a transplant donor.

The DNA of the CDR3 is TGTGCCAGCGGACAGTGGGGCAGGGATCCCCAGCATTTT. Protein: CASGQWGRDPQHF. The rearrangement links TRBV2 to TRBJ1-5; TRBD1 is a possible D gene (6 bases). Trimming left V 8 bases short and J 10 bases short, with 18 bases between. The germline gives CDR1 SNHLY, CDR2 FYNNEI. The CDR3 contains 13 residues.

This clonotype was seen more than once but under ten times. The chain is built from TRBV4-2 and TRBJ2-3; TRBD2 matches 10 bases. V was clipped by 0 bases and J by 4 bases; unmatched bases: 10. CDR3 size: 18 residues. The germline V gene encodes CDR1 LGHNA and CDR2 YNFKEQ. The CDR3 bases are TGTGCCAGCAGCCAAGAAAAAAGCGGGGGGGCCAACCCAGATACGCAGTATTTT. It codes for CASSQEKSGGANPDTQYF.

This clonotype was counted only a few times. J is TRBJ1-2 and V is TRBV19, with 9 bases matching TRBD1. Germline CDR1 is LNHDA and CDR2 is SQIVND (reference sequence). The CDR3 is 18 amino acids. J was trimmed by 1 base and V by 2 bases; bases with no gene match: 11. CDR3 in DNA: TGTGCCAGTAGTATAAGTTGGGGACAGGGAAGCAGTAACTATGGCTACACCTTC. Its protein is CASSISWGQGSSNYGYTF. Full variable domain (remainder filled in from reference TRBV19 and TRBJ1-2): DGGITQSPKYLFRKEGQNVTLSCEQNLNHDAMYWYRQDPGQGLRLIYYSQIVNDFQKGDIAEGYSVSREKKESFPLTVTSAQKNPTAFYLCASSISWGQGSSNYGYTFGSGTRLTVV.

This clonotype came up a few times. The chain recombines TRBV20-1 with TRBJ2-5; 15 nucleotides agree with TRBD2. Germline loops: CDR1 DFQATT, CDR2 SNEGSKA (reference sequence). V was pared by 6 bases and J by 1 base, with 12 bases of the junction left unmatched. This CDR3 has 18 residues. The CDR3: CSATRGLAGGSAQETQYF. The CDR3 bases are TGCAGTGCCACCCGGGGACTAGCGGGAGGCTCGGCCCAAGAGACCCAGTACTTC.

This clonotype was seen repeatedly, ten times or more. The DNA of the CDR3 is TGTGCCAGCAGCTATGGTGCAGATACGCAGTATTTT. Residues: CASSYGADTQYF. The chain is built from TRBV12-3 or TRBV12-4 and TRBJ2-3, with D uncertain. The CDR3 consists of 12 residues. Trimming took off 6 bases at V and 4 bases at J, with 8 bases between the two ends.

Comments on this clonotype: Being one base from a much bigger clone, this may be a read error. J is TRBJ2-7 and V is TRBV3-1; the D is unclear. This CDR3 comprises 11 residues. The ends were cut back, 3 bases at V and 3 bases at J, with 3 bases in the middle. Germline CDR1 and CDR2: LGHDT and YNNKEL (reference sequence). The CDR3 DNA sequence: TGTGCCAGCAGCCAGCGCTACGAGCAGTACTTC. Amino acids: CASSQRYEQYF.

V is TRBV5-1 and J is TRBJ1-4, with D tentatively TRBD1 (6 bases). V lost 4 bases and J 0 bases, leaving 13 bases between the germline ends. This CDR3 is 16 amino acids long. Germline V CDR1 and CDR2: SGHRS, YFSETQ. The CDR3 reads CASSNRDTATNEKLFF. As DNA, the CDR3 is TGCGCCAGCAGCAACCGGGACACCGCAACTAATGAAAAACTGTTTTTT.

The V gene is TRBV12-3 or TRBV12-4, the J gene TRBJ2-3; D ambiguous. Trimming removed 2 bases from V and 1 base from J, with 7 bases in between. This CDR3 spans 14 amino acids. CDR3 residues: CASSLTDRTDTQYF. The DNA for the CDR3 is TGTGCCAGCAGTTTAACGGACCGCACAGATACGCAGTATTTT.

The V and J genes are TRBV20-1 and TRBJ2-2, with 12 bases lining up with TRBD2. Germline V gene sequence: CDR1 DFQATT, CDR2 SNEGSKA (reference sequence). The J segment lost 1 base and the V segment lost 5 bases, leaving 2 bases of the junction unmatched. This CDR3 contains 15 residues. This CDR3 reads CSAQGLAGNTGELFF. The CDR3 region has the DNA TGCAGTGCTCAGGGACTAGCGGGGAACACCGGGGAGCTGTTTTTT.

This clonotype came up a few times. The genes are TRBV6-1 and TRBJ2-1; D is unresolved. Trimming removed 8 bases from V and 0 bases from J, with 8 bases in between. CDR1 MNHNS and CDR2 SASEGT come from the germline V gene. There are 13 residues in the CDR3. The CDR3 sequence: CASGKSSYNEQFF. The CDR3 nucleotides read TGTGCCAGCGGGAAGAGCTCCTACAATGAGCAGTTCTTC.

J is TRBJ2-7 and V is TRBV6-1; tentative D call: TRBD1 (6 bases). V gave up 4 bases and J gave up 4 bases, with 17 bases separating them. The CDR3 contains 15 residues. CDR1 and CDR2 (germline): MNHNS, SASEGT. In nucleotides, the CDR3 is TGTGCCAGCAGTGCAGGGGAGTATAGGCGGTACGAGCAGTACTTC. Translated, it gives CASSAGEYRRYEQYF.

The genes are TRBV3-1 and TRBJ1-1; TRBD1 is a possible D gene (5 bases). V was pared by 0 bases and J by 5 bases, with 13 bases between. The V gene's germline CDR1 is LGHDT and CDR2 YNNKEL (reference sequence). This CDR3 spans 15 amino acids. Here the CDR3 DNA reads TGTGCCAGCAGCCAAGATCCGGGGGTGGGGACTGAAGCTTTCTTT. Amino acids: CASSQDPGVGTEAFF.

V is TRBV7-3 and J is TRBJ2-3; 12 bases fit TRBD2. This CDR3 has 16 amino acids. J lost 6 bases, V lost 5 bases, and 9 bases had no gene match. Germline V gives CDR1 SGHTA, CDR2 FQGTGA. The chain's CDR3 is CASSPYRLAGEDTQYF. The CDR3 nucleotides read TGTGCCAGCAGCCCCTACCGACTAGCGGGGGAGGATACGCAGTATTTT.

There are a few counts of this clonotype. This chain connects TRBV29-1 to TRBJ2-3; 9 positions agree with TRBD2. Germline trimming cut 6 bases from V and 2 bases from J; bases unmatched to any gene: 12. The CDR3 runs 16 residues. Germline V gene lookup returns CDR1 SQVTM and CDR2 ANQGSEA. CDR3 in DNA: TGCAGCGTCGACACAGGGACTAGCTGGTACACAGATACGCAGTATTTT. It codes for CSVDTGTSWYTDTQYF.

This clonotype was detected only a few times. This sequence joins TRBV20-1 and TRBJ2-7; D not certain. Germline V CDR1 and CDR2: DFQATT, SNEGSKA (reference sequence). The V end lost 3 bases, the J end lost 3 bases, and 12 bases lay between the germline ends. This CDR3 is 13 amino acids long. The CDR3 region is CSARSLGFYEQYF. The CDR3 DNA follows: TGCAGTGCTAGGAGCCTCGGATTCTACGAGCAGTACTTC.

The V gene is TRBV9, the J gene TRBJ2-3; 7 positions agree with TRBD2. V was pared by 0 bases and J by 1 base, with 5 bases of the junction left unmatched. The germline gives CDR1 SGDLS, CDR2 YYNGEE. The CDR3 has 16 amino acids. The CDR3 region has the DNA TGTGCCAGCAGCGTAGATGCAAGCGGGGGCACAGATACGCAGTATTTT. Translating gives CASSVDASGGTDTQYF.

The V gene is TRBV20-1, the J gene TRBJ2-1, with TRBD2 matching 7 bases. The CDR3 extends over 13 amino acids. The germline V gene has CDR1 DFQATT and CDR2 SNEGSKA (reference sequence). After removal of 6 bases from V and 3 bases from J, the junction contained 5 bases not matched to a gene. CDR3: CSAHRDYYNEQFF. The CDR3 coding sequence is TGCAGTGCCCACCGGGACTACTACAATGAGCAGTTCTTC.

This clonotype has more than one count but fewer than ten. The rearrangement uses TRBV9 and TRBJ1-2; D not certain. This CDR3 has 15 residues. Trimming removed 0 bases at V and 1 base at J, with 10 bases between. Germline V CDR1 and CDR2: SGDLS, YYNGEE. In DNA, the CDR3 is TGTGCCAGCAGCGTAGATCCAGTGAGTAACTATGGCTACACCTTC. Translation gives CASSVDPVSNYGYTF.

J is TRBJ2-7 and V is TRBV7-9; 10 bases fit TRBD2. Germline lookup yields CDR1 SEHNR and CDR2 FQNEAQ (reference sequence). Trimming removed 7 bases from V and 5 bases from J; junction bases left unmatched: 11. The CDR3 extends over 15 amino acids. DNA of the CDR3: TGTGCCAGCACGAGGGCTAGCGGGAGTGAGGACGAGCAGTACTTC. Its protein is CASTRASGSEDEQYF.

The chain carries TRBV20-1 and TRBJ2-5, with a possible D match to TRBD2 (6 bases). This CDR3 has 14 residues. Between the trimmed V and J ends, which lost 0 bases and 1 base, there was a span of 9 bases. Looked up from germline, CDR1 is DFQATT and CDR2 is SNEGSKA (reference sequence). This CDR3 reads CSAREGGAQETQYF. The CDR3 DNA sequence: TGCAGTGCTAGAGAAGGAGGGGCCCAAGAGACCCAGTACTTC.

The V gene is TRBV4-2, the J gene TRBJ2-7; D might be TRBD1 or TRBD2, each matching 5 bases. CDR3 length equals 16 residues. V lost 2 bases and J 1 base, leaving 15 bases between the germline ends. Germline lookup yields CDR1 LGHNA and CDR2 YNFKEQ. Written as DNA, the CDR3 is TGTGCCAGCAGCCAACTATCGGGGCAGCTTTCCTACGAGCAGTACTTC. Protein product: CASSQLSGQLSYEQYF.

The gene calls are TRBV27 and TRBJ2-1, with D hard to call. The CDR3 covers 16 residues. Germline CDR1 and CDR2: MNHEY and SMNVEV (reference sequence). The V end lost 3 bases, the J end lost 2 bases, and 14 bases lay between the germline ends. CDR3 coding DNA: TGTGCCAGCAGTTTCTCAAATAGGGTTCCCTACAATGAGCAGTTCTTC. Amino acid sequence: CASSFSNRVPYNEQFF.

J is TRBJ2-7 and V is TRBV7-9; D ambiguous. CDR1 SEHNR and CDR2 FQNEAQ come from the germline V gene (reference sequence). V lost 5 bases to trimming and J lost 3 bases, with 8 bases between them. The CDR3 contains 12 residues. CDR3 amino acids: CASSQLRYEQYF. The DNA of the CDR3 is TGTGCCAGCAGCCAACTCCGCTACGAGCAGTACTTC.

The chain uses TRBV3-1 and TRBJ1-3, with D possibly being TRBD1 (5 bases). Germline V gene sequence: CDR1 LGHDT, CDR2 YNNKEL (reference sequence). The CDR3 spans 15 residues. V was shortened by 0 bases and J by 2 bases, with 8 bases between the two germline ends. The CDR3 reads CASSQDGGTGNTIYF. In nucleotides, the CDR3 is TGTGCCAGCAGCCAAGATGGGGGAACTGGAAACACCATATATTTT.

This clonotype was seen more than once but under ten times. The chain links TRBV5-1 to TRBJ2-4, with D perhaps matching TRBD2 (6 bases). Trimming cost V 3 bases and J 6 bases, with 16 bases left between them. CDR3 size: 15 residues. CDR1 SGHRS and CDR2 YFSETQ come from the germline V gene. CDR3 nucleotide sequence: TGCGCCAGCAGCTCGCCGGGTGGTAGCGGAAACATTCAGTACTTC. It specifies CASSSPGGSGNIQYF. The full variable domain, in which reference TRBV5-1 and TRBJ2-4 provide the parts outside the CDR3, is KAGVTQTPRYLIKTRGQQVTLSCSPISGHRSVSWYQQTPGQGLQFLFEYFSETQRNKGNFPGRFSGRQFSNSRSEMNVSTLELGDSALYLCASSSPGGSGNIQYFGAGTRLSVL.

This clonotype came up many times. The gene calls are TRBV29-1 and TRBJ2-7; TRBD2 is a possible D gene (5 bases). Germline CDR1 and CDR2: SQVTM and ANQGSEA. Deletions cut 0 bases from V and 1 base from J, with 10 bases between. The CDR3 consists of 14 residues. The CDR3: CSVEERGSSYEQYF. DNA for the CDR3: TGCAGCGTTGAAGAACGAGGGAGTTCCTACGAGCAGTACTTC.

This clonotype was picked up many times. The chain employs TRBV29-1 and TRBJ2-3; 7 bases line up with TRBD1. The CDR3 sequence is 13 residues long. From germline, CDR1 is SQVTM and CDR2 ANQGSEA. The J segment lost 4 bases and the V segment lost 6 bases, leaving 7 bases of the junction unmatched. The CDR3 DNA reads TGCAGCGTAGGGGGCGCGTCATCAGATACGCAGTATTTT. Translated, it gives CSVGGASSDTQYF.

This chain links TRBV12-3 or TRBV12-4 with TRBJ1-4; TRBD1 is a possible D gene (5 bases). Trimming left V 3 bases short and J 8 bases short, with 13 bases between. The CDR3 loop spans 14 amino acids. This chain's CDR3 is CASSFRLRGEKLFF. As DNA, the CDR3 is TGTGCCAGCAGTTTTCGCCTGCGGGGGGAAAAACTGTTTTTT.